This TCR beta chain comes out of a study of patients and donors after allogeneic stem cell transplantation. TCRdb ran MiXCR on the RT-PCR reads and lists one entry per CDR3 protein. The table records about 230,000 distinct CDR3 sequences, roughly an eighth of them present only once. The V end was cut by 5 bases, the J end by 0 bases, with 25 bases between. This CDR3 spans 20 amino acids. The germline V gene encodes CDR1 MNHEY and CDR2 SVGEGT. J is TRBJ1-4 and V is TRBV6-2 or TRBV6-3; D unresolved. The sequencing input was blood, either unsorted or a sorted T cell fraction (not recorded which). The source is a human donor who was either an allogeneic HSCT recipient or a stem cell or donor lymphocyte infusion donor (not recorded which). It is not recorded whose cells these are; they may come from a transplant donor. This chain's CDR3 is CASSRRWEAWIPATNEKLFF. The CDR3 bases are TGTGCCAGCAGTCGACGCTGGGAAGCCTGGATCCCTGCAACTAATGAAAAACTGTTTTTT.